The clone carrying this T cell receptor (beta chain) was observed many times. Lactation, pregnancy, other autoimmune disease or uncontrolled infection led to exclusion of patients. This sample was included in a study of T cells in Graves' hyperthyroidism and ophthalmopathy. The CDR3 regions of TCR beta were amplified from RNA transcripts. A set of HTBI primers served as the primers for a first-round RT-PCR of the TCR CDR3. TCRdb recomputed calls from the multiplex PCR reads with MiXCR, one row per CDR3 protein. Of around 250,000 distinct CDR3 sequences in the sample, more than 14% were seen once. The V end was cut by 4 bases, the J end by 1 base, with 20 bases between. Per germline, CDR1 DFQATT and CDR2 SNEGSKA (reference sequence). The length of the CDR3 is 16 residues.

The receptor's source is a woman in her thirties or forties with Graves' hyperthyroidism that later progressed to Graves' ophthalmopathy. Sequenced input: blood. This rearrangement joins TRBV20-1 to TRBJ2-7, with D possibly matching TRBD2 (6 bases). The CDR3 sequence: CSAKGLDSGQSYEQYF. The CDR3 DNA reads TGCAGTGCTAAGGGCCTGGATAGCGGCCAATCCTACGAGCAGTACTTC.